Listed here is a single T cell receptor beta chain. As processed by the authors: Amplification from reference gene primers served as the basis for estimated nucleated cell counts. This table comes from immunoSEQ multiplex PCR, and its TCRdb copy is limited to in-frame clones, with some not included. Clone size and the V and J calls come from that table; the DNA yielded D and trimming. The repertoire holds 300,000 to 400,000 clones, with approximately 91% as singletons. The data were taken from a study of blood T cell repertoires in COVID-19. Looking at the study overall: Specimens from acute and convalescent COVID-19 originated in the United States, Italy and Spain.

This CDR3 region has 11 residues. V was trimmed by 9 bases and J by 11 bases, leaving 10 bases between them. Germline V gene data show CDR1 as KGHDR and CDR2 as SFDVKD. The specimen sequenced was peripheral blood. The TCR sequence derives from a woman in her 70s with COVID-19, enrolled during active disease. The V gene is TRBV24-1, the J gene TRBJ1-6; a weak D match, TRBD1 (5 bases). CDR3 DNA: TGTGCCACCCCAGGGCCCACACCCCTCCACTTT. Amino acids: CATPGPTPLHF.